Reported below is one TCR beta chain. This specimen comes from a study of blood T cell repertoires in COVID-19. Study context: The cDNA or gDNA used as material had been derived from T cells, B-cell-depleted T cells, or PBMCs.

The assay was immunoSEQ multiplex PCR, and TCRdb's table has in-frame clones only and misses some. Found here are 200,000 to 250,000 clones, approximately 90% of them singletons; the top ten hold about a tenth. This CDR3 is built from 13 residues. Germline V gives CDR1 MNHNS, CDR2 SASEGT. Trimming removed 3 bases from V and 7 bases from J, with 12 bases in between. The receptor comes from a woman aged 45-59 years with COVID-19, enrolled during active disease. Sequencing used peripheral blood. This chain links TRBV6-1 with TRBJ1-2, with D unclear. The CDR3 loop is CASSEYRVSGYTF. The CDR3, as DNA: TGTGCCAGCAGTGAGTACAGAGTGAGTGGCTACACCTTC.